Sequencing of this T cell receptor (beta chain) was carried out in a study of beta chain features in type 1 diabetes. The CDR3 loop spans 14 amino acids. Germline loops: CDR1 SGHAT, CDR2 FQNNGV. V dropped 5 bases and J dropped 2 bases, with 9 bases sitting between them. This clone occurred a few times. cDNA synthesis used the whole RNA isolate, giving expressed TCRB sequences. Generated by immunoSEQ multiplex PCR, the TCRdb table keeps only in-frame clones and is missing some. The sample holds hundreds of thousands of clones, roughly 12% seen once. The sequence derives from a man younger than 35 in good health. The specimen sequenced was naive CD4+ T cells from blood. V is TRBV11-2 and J is TRBJ2-2, with D perhaps matching TRBD1 (5 bases). This CDR3 is CASSLDINTGELFF. The CDR3 DNA reads TGTGCCAGCAGCCTGGACATTAACACCGGGGAGCTGTTTTTT.